This T cell receptor beta chain comes out of a study of blood T cell repertoires in COVID-19. About the study: From T cells, B-cell-depleted T cells, or PBMCs came the material, which was cDNA or gDNA.

Original processing methods: Amplification of reference gene primers provided the estimated nucleated cell counts. Data came from immunoSEQ multiplex PCR; TCRdb stores just in-frame clones and leaves some out. V, J and clone size were drawn from that table, and D and trimming were deduced from the DNA. The sample yields a few hundred thousand clones, around 90% seen once. This CDR3 contains 13 residues. Trimming shortened V by 4 bases and J by 6 bases, and 15 bases separated the two germline ends. The germline V gene has CDR1 GTSNPN and CDR2 SVGIG (reference sequence). Categorization into cohorts depended on clinical history that participants reported.

Material for sequencing was PBMCs or T cells enriched from blood (not recorded which). The chain carries TRBV30 and TRBJ1-1; D is uncertain. The receptor's source is a woman in her 30s who had recovered from COVID-19. The CDR3 is CAWNHAVGAEAFF. The CDR3 coding sequence is TGTGCCTGGAACCACGCAGTGGGCGCTGAAGCTTTCTTT. Complete variable domain (other parts from reference TRBV30 and TRBJ1-1): SQTIHQWPATLVQPVGSPLSLECTVEGTSNPNLYWYRQAAGRGLQLLFYSVGIGQISSEVPQNLSASRPQDRQFILSSKKLLLSDSGFYLCAWNHAVGAEAFFGQGTRLTVV.